Listed below are T cell receptor beta chains from one sample, sequenced in a study of breast tumors, draining lymph nodes, adjacent tissues. TCRdb ran MiXCR on the multiplex PCR reads and lists one entry per CDR3 protein. The sample records roughly 23,000 distinct CDR3 sequences, approximately 64% being singletons. The sample taken for sequencing was tumor-adjacent breast tissue. These receptors came from a female donor with breast cancer. Some clones in this sample may be carry-over from other donors' samples. The CDR3 runs from the conserved cysteine through the conserved F or W. A D gene is named only where the DNA matches it firmly. The size field is filled for only some rows; it gives once, few, many or a size class.

d_gene,v_gene,abundance,j_gene,CDR3aa,CDR3nt
TRBD2,TRBV20-1,.,TRBJ2-7,CSAVSGIRYAQYF,TGCAGTGCTGTGAGCGGGATCCGATACGCGCAGTACTTC
TRBD1,TRBV5-1,.,TRBJ2-7,CASSGQGGLYEQYF,TGCGCCAGCAGTGGACAGGGAGGTTTATACGAGCAGTACTTC
.,TRBV6-5,.,TRBJ1-5,CASSYNPVKGQPQHF,TGTGCCAGCAGTTACAACCCGGTAAAAGGCCAGCCCCAGCATTTT
.,TRBV2,many,TRBJ2-1,CASYLGLVSHEQFF,TGTGCCAGTTACTTAGGGCTAGTGAGCCATGAGCAGTTCTTC
.,TRBV2,once,TRBJ1-3,CASRQDSGNTIYF,TGTGCCAGCAGACAGGACTCTGGAAACACCATATATTTT
.,TRBV19,medium-sized,TRBJ2-1,CASSQWGGGCEGCQFF,TGTGCCAGTAGTCAATGGGGCGGGGGCTGCGAAGGGTGCCAGTTCTTC
.,TRBV28,many,TRBJ2-2,CASRATNTGELFF,TGTGCCAGCAGAGCTACGAACACCGGGGAGCTGTTTTTT
.,TRBV6-1,many,TRBJ2-5,CASSQDGETQYF,TGTGCCAGCAGTCAAGACGGGGAGACCCAGTACTTC
.,TRBV10-1,few,TRBJ1-1,CASIGTGQNTEAFF,TGCGCCAGCATAGGGACCGGGCAGAACACTGAAGCTTTCTTT
.,TRBV5-6,.,TRBJ2-7,CASSLAGTGHYEQYF,TGTGCCAGCAGCTTGGCCGGGACTGGGCACTACGAGCAGTACTTC
TRBD2,TRBV3-1,.,TRBJ2-7,CASRGTSGASYEQYF,TGTGCCAGCAGAGGGACTAGCGGGGCATCCTACGAGCAGTACTTC
.,TRBV18,.,TRBJ2-7,CASSPPGAHYEQYF,TGTGCCAGCTCACCACCAGGGGCACACTACGAGCAGTACTTC
.,TRBV20-1,.,TRBJ1-6,CSAGQYNSPPHF,TGCAGTGCTGGCCAGTATAATTCACCCCCCCACTTC
.,TRBV12-3/TRBV12-4,.,TRBJ1-2,CASSIQRNYGYTF,TGTGCCAGCTCAATCCAGCGGAACTATGGCTACACCTTC
TRBD2,TRBV2,many,TRBJ2-2,CASWEGNTGELFF,TGTGCCAGCTGGGAGGGTAACACCGGGGAGCTGTTTTTT
TRBD1,TRBV7-8,medium-sized,TRBJ1-2,CASSLGAQGEYGYTF,TGTGCCAGCAGCTTAGGGGCCCAGGGGGAGTATGGCTACACCTTC
.,TRBV5-5,medium-sized,TRBJ1-2,CASSLDSYGYTF,TGTGCCAGCAGCTTGGACAGTTATGGCTACACCTTC
.,TRBV2,.,TRBJ2-3,CASSVFAGEGGTQYF,TGTGCCAGCAGTGTTTTTGCGGGAGAAGGGGGTACGCAGTATTTT
TRBD1,TRBV29-1,.,TRBJ1-2,CSVLHRDRGGYTF,TGCAGCGTCTTACACCGGGACAGGGGGGGCTACACCTTC
.,TRBV5-1,.,TRBJ1-3,CASSLDGPGNTIYF,TGCGCCAGCAGCTTGGACGGACCAGGAAACACCATATATTTT
.,TRBV5-8,few,TRBJ1-2,CASSQHRSGYPF,TGTGCCAGCAGCCAACATCGATCTGGCTACCCCTTC
TRBD2,TRBV29-1,many,TRBJ2-1,CSAKNTGTSGAGQFF,TGCAGCGCTAAAAACACTGGGACTAGCGGCGCTGGGCAGTTCTTC
.,TRBV6-5,.,TRBJ1-2,CASSEWGRGYYGYTF,TGCGCCAGCAGTGAGTGGGGCAGAGGGTACTATGGCTACACCTTC
.,TRBV7-2,large,TRBJ2-7,CASRMAGSSYEQYF,TGTGCCAGCAGAATGGCAGGGAGTTCCTACGAGCAGTACTTC
.,TRBV9,many,TRBJ1-4,CASSSTGRGEKLFF,TGTGCCAGCAGCTCCACAGGGCGAGGGGAAAAACTGTTTTTT
.,TRBV7-9,.,TRBJ2-1,CASSSPGGDNEQFF,TGTGCCAGCAGCTCTCCAGGGGGGGACAATGAGCAGTTCTTC
.,TRBV5-1,once,TRBJ1-6,CASSIYLCSVGGGNSPLHF,.
.,TRBV5-6,.,TRBJ2-4,CASSLYVANIQYF,TGTGCCAGCAGCTTGTACGTGGCGAACATTCAGTACTTC
TRBD2,TRBV19,many,TRBJ2-1,CASSMGTSGGYNEQFF,TGTGCCAGTAGTATGGGGACTAGCGGGGGATACAATGAGCAGTTCTTC
.,TRBV5-1,.,TRBJ1-4,CASSLGTVVWEKLFF,TGCGCCAGCAGCTTGGGGACAGTAGTTTGGGAAAAACTGTTTTTT
.,TRBV7-2,few,TRBJ1-6,CASSLTGVTLHF,TGTGCCAGCAGCTTAACGGGGGTTACCCTCCACTTT
.,TRBV7-2,.,TRBJ2-3,CASTKTGIYTDTQYF,TGTGCCAGCACCAAAACGGGCATTTACACAGATACGCAGTATTTT
TRBD2,TRBV7-6,.,TRBJ2-2,CASSLASGSAGELFF,TGTGCCAGCAGCTTAGCTAGCGGGAGTGCCGGGGAGCTGTTTTTT
TRBD2,TRBV6-1,.,TRBJ2-7,CASSSLGASGDTYEQYF,TGTGCCAGCAGCTCCTTAGGGGCTAGCGGGGACACCTACGAGCAGTACTTC
.,TRBV9,.,TRBJ1-2,CASSNPGTPAGYGYTF,TGTGCCAGCAGTAACCCCGGGACTCCGGCAGGCTATGGCTACACCTTC
TRBD1,TRBV2,few,TRBJ1-2,CASTERGHYGYTF,TGTGCCAGCACAGAGAGGGGGCACTATGGCTACACCTTC
.,TRBV7-7,.,TRBJ2-3,CASSTSDADTQYF,TGTGCTAGCAGCACTTCAGACGCAGATACGCAGTATTTT
.,TRBV7-2,.,TRBJ1-5,CASSQQGDQPQHF,TGTGCCAGCAGCCAACAGGGCGATCAGCCCCAGCATTTT
.,TRBV15,.,TRBJ2-5,CATSTRRGKETQYF,TGTGCCACCAGCACCCGAAGGGGGAAAGAGACCCAGTACTTC
.,TRBV2,.,TRBJ2-2,CASSGTGTNTGELFF,TGTGCCAGCAGTGGAACCGGGACTAACACCGGGGAGCTGTTTTTT
.,TRBV29-1,.,TRBJ1-4,CSVLVRTQGTNEKLFF,TGCAGCGTCTTGGTACGAACTCAGGGAACTAATGAAAAACTGTTTTTT
TRBD2,TRBV7-8,medium-sized,TRBJ2-1,CASSASGGANNEQFF,TGTGCCAGCAGCGCTAGCGGGGGGGCTAACAATGAGCAGTTCTTC
.,TRBV6-6,.,TRBJ1-2,CASSYSSGYTF,TGTGCCAGCAGTTACAGTTCCGGCTACACCTTC
.,TRBV5-1,.,TRBJ2-7,CASSFGFREQYF,TGCGCCAGCAGCTTCGGGTTCAGGGAGCAGTACTTC
TRBD2,TRBV7-2,medium-sized,TRBJ2-2,CASSPTSGFTGELFF,TGTGCCAGCAGCCCGACTAGCGGGTTCACCGGGGAGCTGTTTTTT
TRBD2,TRBV10-3,.,TRBJ2-1,CAIRVGGANEQFF,TGTGCCATCCGGGTCGGGGGGGCCAATGAGCAGTTCTTC
TRBD1,TRBV18,many,TRBJ1-1,CASSPQPGGDSTEAFF,TGTGCCAGCTCACCACAGCCAGGGGGGGATAGCACTGAAGCTTTCTTT
TRBD1,TRBV7-2,once,TRBJ1-2,CASSLVTGDYGYTF,TGTGCCAGCAGCTTAGTGACAGGGGACTATGGCTACACCTTC